The 17 T cell receptor beta chains below all came from one sample that was sequenced in a study of T-cell memory formation after mild COVID-19. One entry per CDR3 protein results from TCRdb running MiXCR on the 5' RACE reads. This table has 450,000 to 650,000 distinct CDR3 sequences, approximately 18% appearing once. The material sequenced was PBMCs or a T cell subset sorted from them (not recorded which). All receptors derive from an adult woman who had mild COVID-19 (a few samples of this study predate the infection). Cell type and time point are not known.

The chain has TRBV30 and TRBJ2-3; the D gene could be TRBD1 or TRBD2 (6 bases each). This CDR3 contains 15 residues. CDR1 is GTSNPN, CDR2 SVGIG, per germline (reference sequence). V lost 0 bases and J lost 7, with 17 bases in between. CDR3 sequence (DNA): TGTGCCTGGAGTGTACGGGGGACAAGTCGGAATACGCAGTATTTT. Amino acids: CAWSVRGTSRNTQYF.

This clonotype was counted between two and nine times. As DNA, the CDR3 is TGCGTCGGGTGGACCGCGTGGAATGAGCAGTTCTTC. This encodes CVGWTAWNEQFF. This chain uses TRBV29-1 with TRBJ2-1; no reliable D call. The CDR3 has 12 amino acids. Germline V gene data show CDR1 as SQVTM and CDR2 as ANQGSEA.

The chain uses TRBV29-1 and TRBJ2-5; tentatively, D is TRBD1 or TRBD2 (5 bases each). The V end was cut by 7 bases, the J end by 1 base, with 13 bases between. CDR3 length: 13 amino acids. Germline CDR1 is SQVTM and CDR2 is ANQGSEA. CDR3 loop: CSGTGTLQETQYF. The CDR3 coding sequence is TGCAGCGGGACCGGGACGCTCCAAGAGACCCAGTACTTC.

This clonotype was seen repeatedly, ten times or more. The rearrangement uses TRBV5-5 and TRBJ2-2; D gene unclear. Germline lookup yields CDR1 SGHKS and CDR2 YYEKEE (reference sequence). The length of the CDR3 is 15 residues. V was clipped by 0 bases and J by 2 bases, with 8 bases between them. Here the CDR3 reads CASSLELTNTGELFF. CDR3 sequence (DNA): TGTGCCAGCAGCTTGGAACTAACAAACACCGGGGAGCTGTTTTTT.

This clonotype was observed a handful of times. The rearrangement uses TRBV7-9 and TRBJ2-5, with 8 bases that match TRBD2. Germline V lookup: CDR1 SEHNR, CDR2 FQNEAQ (reference sequence). CDR3 length equals 14 residues. V lost 4 bases, J lost 5 bases, and 6 bases stayed unmatched. The CDR3 here is CASSWRERGETQYF. CDR3 nucleotide sequence: TGTGCCAGCAGCTGGCGGGAGCGGGGGGAGACCCAGTACTTC.

This clonotype showed up just a few times. The rearrangement links TRBV11-3 to TRBJ1-2; no clear D. CDR1 is SGHNT and CDR2 is YENEEA in the germline V gene. The V end lost 5 bases, the J end lost 2 bases, and 15 bases lay between the germline ends. This CDR3 comprises 15 residues. Here the CDR3 DNA reads TGTGCCAGCAGCCCCACAGCAACCCCCAACTATGGCTACACCTTC. Translation: CASSPTATPNYGYTF.

This clonotype has only a few counts. The rearrangement links TRBV5-1 to TRBJ2-1, with TRBD2 matching 11 bases. The CDR3 has 16 residues. Losses at the gene ends were 4 bases for V and 5 bases for J; bases not matched to a gene: 8. The V gene's germline CDR1 is SGHRS and CDR2 YFSETQ. The CDR3 loop is CASSAFTSGGNNEQFF. The CDR3 coding sequence is TGCGCCAGCAGCGCCTTCACTAGCGGGGGAAACAATGAGCAGTTCTTC.

This clonotype was seen only a few times. The chain links TRBV20-1 to TRBJ2-3; TRBD2 matches 7 bases. The CDR3 spans 13 residues. Per germline, CDR1 DFQATT and CDR2 SNEGSKA (reference sequence). V lost 8 bases and J lost 6; bases outside the gene matches: 11. Written as DNA, the CDR3 is TGCAGTCAACTAGCGACGTCAATGGATACGCAGTATTTT. It translates to CSQLATSMDTQYF.

In this sample, this clonotype turned up a few times. The chain employs TRBV4-2 and TRBJ2-3; TRBD2 agrees at 10 bases. This CDR3 region has 19 residues. Germline CDR1 LGHNA, CDR2 YNFKEQ. With 3 bases clipped from V and 2 bases from J, the junction kept 14 bases outside the gene matches. This CDR3 is CASSHDPSSGGLSTDTQYF. In DNA form, the CDR3 reads TGTGCCAGCAGCCATGACCCAAGTAGCGGGGGGCTTTCCACAGATACGCAGTATTTT.

CDR3 sequence reads: CASSLGNRVENGYTF. The CDR3 region has the DNA TGTGCCAGCAGCCTGGGTAACAGGGTAGAGAATGGCTACACCTTC. V and J are TRBV5-6 and TRBJ1-2; a weak D match, TRBD1 (6 bases). This CDR3 has 15 amino acids. Deletions cut 4 bases from V and 6 bases from J, with 19 bases between. From germline, CDR1 is SGHDT and CDR2 YYEEEE. The whole variable domain, filled in from reference TRBV5-6 and TRBJ1-2, reads DAGVTQSPTHLIKTRGQQVTLRCSPKSGHDTVSWYQQALGQGPQFIFQYYEEEERQRGNFPDRFSGHQFPNYSSELNVNALLLGDSALYLCASSLGNRVENGYTFGSGTRLTVV.

This clonotype was found many times. The rearrangement joins TRBV18 to TRBJ2-1; D is perhaps TRBD1 (6 bases). The germline V and J ends were trimmed by 3 bases and 7 bases, with 7 bases remaining between them. Germline CDR1 reads KGHSH; CDR2 reads LQKENI. The CDR3 covers 12 residues. The CDR3 bases are TGTGCCAGCTCACCGGACAGAAATGAGCAGTTCTTC. Translation: CASSPDRNEQFF. The full variable domain, its missing parts supplied by reference TRBV18 and TRBJ2-1, is NAGVMQNPRHLVRRRGQEARLRCSPMKGHSHVYWYRQLPEEGLKFMVYLQKENIIDESGMPKERFSAEFPKEGPSILRIQQVVRGDSAAYFCASSPDRNEQFFGPGTRLTVL.

The J gene is TRBJ2-1, the V gene TRBV4-3; TRBD2 is a possible D gene (6 bases). V gave up 0 bases and J gave up 3 bases, with 9 bases separating them. From germline, CDR1 is LGHNA and CDR2 YSLEER. The CDR3 is 15 residues long. The CDR3 is CASSQDGGDYNEQFF. The CDR3 region has the DNA TGCGCCAGCAGCCAAGACGGCGGGGACTACAATGAGCAGTTCTTC.

The chain joins TRBV11-2 to TRBJ2-5, with D possibly being TRBD1 (6 bases). This CDR3 region has 14 residues. The germline V and J ends were trimmed by 5 bases and 3 bases, with 13 bases remaining between them. Per the germline V gene, CDR1 is SGHAT and CDR2 is FQNNGV. Here the CDR3 reads CASSHSGQKETQYF. The CDR3 DNA reads TGTGCCAGCAGCCATAGTGGACAGAAAGAGACCCAGTACTTC.

The chain combines TRBV4-1 with TRBJ1-6; the D gene is possibly TRBD1 (5 bases). Germline assignment: CDR1 MGHRA and CDR2 YSYEKL. V was shortened by 4 bases and J by 6 bases, with 10 bases between the two germline ends. The CDR3 is 14 residues long. The CDR3 sequence is CASSRQLPNSPLHF. The CDR3 nucleotides are TGCGCCAGCAGCCGACAGCTACCTAATTCACCCCTCCACTTT.

This clonotype occurred many times. This chain joins TRBV4-2 and TRBJ2-7, with 12 bases that match TRBD1. Germline CDR1 LGHNA, CDR2 YNFKEQ. J gave up 4 bases and V 3 bases, and 7 bases lay outside the gene matches. The CDR3 is made up of 16 amino acids. In nucleotides, the CDR3 is TGTGCCAGCAGCCAGACACCGGGACAGGGGGCGTACGAGCAGTACTTC. Residues: CASSQTPGQGAYEQYF.

This clonotype was seen repeatedly, ten times or more. This chain links TRBV7-2 with TRBJ2-1, with a tentative D call TRBD1 (6 bases). From germline, CDR1 is SGHTA and CDR2 FQGNSA. Trimming took 5 bases from V and 0 from J, leaving 11 bases between them. The CDR3 is 15 residues long. The CDR3 is CASSATGISYNEQFF. The CDR3 region has the DNA TGTGCCAGCAGCGCAACAGGGATCTCCTACAATGAGCAGTTCTTC.

The chain couples TRBV11-2 to TRBJ2-1, with TRBD2 matching 7 bases. With 5 bases clipped from V and 3 bases from J, the junction kept 16 bases outside the gene matches. There are 18 residues in the CDR3. The germline V gene has CDR1 SGHAT and CDR2 FQNNGV. CDR3 sequence reads: CASSNMGTRDYRYNEQFF. Written as DNA, the CDR3 is TGTGCCAGCAGCAACATGGGTACCCGGGACTATCGCTACAATGAGCAGTTCTTC.